This passage covers 3 T cell receptor beta chains from one sample sequenced in a study of immune evolution from preneoplasia to lung adenocarcinoma. Sequencing used immunoSEQ multiplex PCR; TCRdb keeps in-frame clones, though not all of them. Of over 10,000 clones listed, roughly 84% are singletons. The sequenced sample was FFPE tissue from an adenomatous hyperplasia lung lesion. Documented subset: atypical adenomatous hyperplasia (AAH), lung preneoplasia. The receptors here all came from a person over 45 with lung adenocarcinoma.

The chain links TRBV2 to TRBJ2-7; D not resolved. The germline CDR1 and CDR2 sequences are SNHLY and FYNNEI. The CDR3 length is 14 residues. V shed 7 bases and J shed 4 bases, with 17 bases lying between them. CDR3 sequence reads: CASKSTYVGYEQYF. The DNA of the CDR3 is TGTGCCAGCAAGTCGACATACGTGGGATACGAGCAGTACTTC. Full variable domain (outside the CDR3, taken from reference TRBV2 and TRBJ2-7): EPEVTQTPSHQVTQMGQEVILRCVPISNHLYFYWYRQILGQKVEFLVSFYNNEISEKSEIFDDQFSVERPDGSNFTLKIRSTKLEDSAMYFCASKSTYVGYEQYFGPGTRLTVT.

The rearrangement links TRBV7-9 to TRBJ2-1; a weak D match, TRBD2 (5 bases). The CDR3 spans 12 residues. The V end was cut by 7 bases, the J end by 10 bases, with 14 bases between. From germline, CDR1 is SEHNR and CDR2 FQNEAQ (reference sequence). The CDR3, as DNA: TGTGCCAGCAACGGGCTAGCAAGGGAGCAGTTCTTC. As protein: CASNGLAREQFF.

V is TRBV2 and J is TRBJ1-1; TRBD1 is a possible D gene (5 bases). V was clipped by 5 bases and J by 7 bases, with 17 bases between them. The germline V gene has CDR1 SNHLY and CDR2 FYNNEI. The CDR3 spans 14 residues. CDR3 region: CASSRSGQTFEAFF. DNA for the CDR3: TGTGCCAGCAGTAGGTCGGGGCAGACTTTTGAAGCTTTCTTT.